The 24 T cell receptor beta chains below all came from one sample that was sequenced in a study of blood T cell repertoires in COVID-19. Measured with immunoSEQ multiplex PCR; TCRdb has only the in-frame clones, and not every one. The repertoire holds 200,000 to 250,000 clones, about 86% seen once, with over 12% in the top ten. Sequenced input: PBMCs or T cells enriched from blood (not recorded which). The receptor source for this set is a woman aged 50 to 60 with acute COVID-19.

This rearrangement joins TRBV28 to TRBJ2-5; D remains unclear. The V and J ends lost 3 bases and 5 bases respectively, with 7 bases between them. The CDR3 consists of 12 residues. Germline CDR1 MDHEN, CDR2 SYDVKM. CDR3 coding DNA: TGTGCCAGCAGTTTGAGCAGGGAGACCCAGTACTTC. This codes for CASSLSRETQYF.

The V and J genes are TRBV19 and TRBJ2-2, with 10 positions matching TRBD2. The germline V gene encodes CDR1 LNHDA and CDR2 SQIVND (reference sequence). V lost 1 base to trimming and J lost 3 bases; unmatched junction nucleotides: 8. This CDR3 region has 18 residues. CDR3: CASSIGSGRASYTGELFF. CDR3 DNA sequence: TGTGCCAGTAGTATAGGAAGCGGGAGGGCCTCCTACACCGGGGAGCTGTTTTTT.

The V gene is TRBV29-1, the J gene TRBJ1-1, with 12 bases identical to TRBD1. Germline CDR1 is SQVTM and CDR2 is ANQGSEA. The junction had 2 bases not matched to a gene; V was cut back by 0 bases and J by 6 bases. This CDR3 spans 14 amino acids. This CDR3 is CSVEDGTGGPEAFF. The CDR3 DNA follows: TGCAGCGTTGAAGATGGGACAGGGGGCCCTGAAGCTTTCTTT.

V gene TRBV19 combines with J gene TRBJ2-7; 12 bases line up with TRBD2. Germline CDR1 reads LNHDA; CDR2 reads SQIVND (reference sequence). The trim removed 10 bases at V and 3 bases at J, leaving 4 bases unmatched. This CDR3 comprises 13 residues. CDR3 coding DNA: TGTGCCACAGCGGGACTAGCGGGCTACGAGCAGTACTTC. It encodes CATAGLAGYEQYF.

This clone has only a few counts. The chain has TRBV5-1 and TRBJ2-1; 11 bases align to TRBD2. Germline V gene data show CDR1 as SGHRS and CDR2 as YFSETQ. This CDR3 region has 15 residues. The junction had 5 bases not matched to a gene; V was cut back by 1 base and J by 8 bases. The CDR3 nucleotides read TGCGCCAGCAGCTTGTCTACTAGCGGGAGAGATGAGCAGTTCTTC. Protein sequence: CASSLSTSGRDEQFF.

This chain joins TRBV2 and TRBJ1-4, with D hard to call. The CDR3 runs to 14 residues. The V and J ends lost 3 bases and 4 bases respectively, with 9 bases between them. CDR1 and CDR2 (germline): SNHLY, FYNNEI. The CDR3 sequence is CASSDRVGNEKLFF. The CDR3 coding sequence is TGTGCCAGCAGTGACCGGGTTGGTAATGAAAAACTGTTTTTT.

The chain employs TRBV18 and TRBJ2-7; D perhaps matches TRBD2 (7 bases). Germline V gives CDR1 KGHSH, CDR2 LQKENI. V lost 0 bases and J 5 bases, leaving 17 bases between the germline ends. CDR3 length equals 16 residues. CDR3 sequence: CASSPPYGGPGHEQYF. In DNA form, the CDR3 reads TGTGCCAGCTCACCACCGTACGGGGGGCCAGGCCACGAGCAGTACTTC.

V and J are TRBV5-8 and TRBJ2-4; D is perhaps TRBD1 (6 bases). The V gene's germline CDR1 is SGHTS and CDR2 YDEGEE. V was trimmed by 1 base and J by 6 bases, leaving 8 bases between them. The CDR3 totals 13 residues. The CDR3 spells CASSLSRGNIQYF. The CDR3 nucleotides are TGTGCCAGCAGCTTGTCCAGGGGAAACATTCAGTACTTC.

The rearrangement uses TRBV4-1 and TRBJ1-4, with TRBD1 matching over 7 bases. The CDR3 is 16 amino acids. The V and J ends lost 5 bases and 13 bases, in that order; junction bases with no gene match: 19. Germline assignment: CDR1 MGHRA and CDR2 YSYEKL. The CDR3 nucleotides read TGCGCCAGCAGCGAGGCAGGACAGGTCCTTATCCGCGGACTGTTTTTT. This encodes CASSEAGQVLIRGLFF.

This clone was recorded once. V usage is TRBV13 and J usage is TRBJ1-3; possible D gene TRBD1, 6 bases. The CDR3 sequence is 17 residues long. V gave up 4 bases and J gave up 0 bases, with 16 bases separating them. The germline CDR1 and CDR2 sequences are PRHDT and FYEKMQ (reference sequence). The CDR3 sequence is CASSSEGGLSSGNTIYF. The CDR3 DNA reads TGTGCCAGCAGCTCCGAGGGGGGGCTTAGCTCTGGAAACACCATATATTTT.

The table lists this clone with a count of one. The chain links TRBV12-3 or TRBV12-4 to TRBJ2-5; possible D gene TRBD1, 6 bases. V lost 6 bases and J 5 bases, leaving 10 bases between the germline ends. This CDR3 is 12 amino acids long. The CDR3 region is CASRRTGETQYF. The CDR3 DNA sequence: TGTGCCAGCAGACGCACAGGGGAGACCCAGTACTTC.

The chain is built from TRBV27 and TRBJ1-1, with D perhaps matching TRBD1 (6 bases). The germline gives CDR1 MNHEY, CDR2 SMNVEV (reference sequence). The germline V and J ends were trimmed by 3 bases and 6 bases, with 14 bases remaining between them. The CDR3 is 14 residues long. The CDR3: CASSFGGAAAEAFF. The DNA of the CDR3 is TGTGCCAGCAGTTTTGGGGGCGCCGCCGCTGAAGCTTTCTTT.

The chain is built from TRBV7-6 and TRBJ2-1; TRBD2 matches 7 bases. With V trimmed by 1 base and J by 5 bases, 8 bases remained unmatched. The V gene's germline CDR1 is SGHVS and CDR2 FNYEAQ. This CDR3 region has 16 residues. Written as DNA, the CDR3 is TGTGCCAGCAGCTTAGAGCCACTAGCGCTCCACAATGAGCAGTTCTTC. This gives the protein CASSLEPLALHNEQFF.

Written as DNA, the CDR3 is TGTGCCAGCAGCCTCTGGACTAGCGGCTCCTACAATGAGCAGTTCTTC. Its translation is CASSLWTSGSYNEQFF. This chain connects TRBV7-9 to TRBJ2-1; 10 nucleotides agree with TRBD2. J was trimmed by 0 bases and V by 5 bases; bases with no gene match: 4. The CDR3 has 16 residues. The germline V gene has CDR1 SEHNR and CDR2 FQNEAQ (reference sequence).

For the CDR3, the DNA is TGTGCTAGTGGTTTTGGTGCAGGGTCGGGTGGCTACACCTTC. It translates to CASGFGAGSGGYTF. The chain carries TRBV12-5 and TRBJ1-2; D perhaps matches TRBD1 (5 bases). CDR3 length: 14 amino acids. Germline V gene sequence: CDR1 LGHNT, CDR2 FRNRAP. V lost 3 bases, J lost 7 bases, and 15 bases lay in between.

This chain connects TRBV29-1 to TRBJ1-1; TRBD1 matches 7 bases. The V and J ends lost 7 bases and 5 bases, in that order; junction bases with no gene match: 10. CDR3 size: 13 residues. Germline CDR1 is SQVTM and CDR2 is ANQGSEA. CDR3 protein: CSGNRDSLTEAFF. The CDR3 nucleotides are TGCAGCGGGAACAGGGACAGTTTGACTGAAGCTTTCTTT.

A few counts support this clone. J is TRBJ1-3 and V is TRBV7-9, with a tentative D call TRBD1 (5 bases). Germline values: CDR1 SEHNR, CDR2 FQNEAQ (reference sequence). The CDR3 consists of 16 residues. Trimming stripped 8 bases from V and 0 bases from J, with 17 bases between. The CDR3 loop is CASGRDSRRSGNTIYF. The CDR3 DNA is TGTGCCAGCGGACGGGACTCTCGCCGCTCTGGAAACACCATATATTTT.

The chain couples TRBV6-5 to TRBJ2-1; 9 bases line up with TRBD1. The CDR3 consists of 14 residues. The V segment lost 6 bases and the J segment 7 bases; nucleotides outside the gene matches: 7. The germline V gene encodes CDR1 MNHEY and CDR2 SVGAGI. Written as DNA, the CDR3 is TGTGCCAGCAGCCCGGACAGGGGTGGAAATGAGCAGTTCTTC. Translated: CASSPDRGGNEQFF.

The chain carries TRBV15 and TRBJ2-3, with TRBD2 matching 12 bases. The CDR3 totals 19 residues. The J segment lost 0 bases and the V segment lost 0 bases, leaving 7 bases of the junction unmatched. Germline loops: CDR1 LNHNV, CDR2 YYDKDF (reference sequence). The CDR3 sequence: CATSRDLLAGGRSTDTQYF. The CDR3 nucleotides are TGTGCCACCAGCAGAGATCTGCTAGCGGGAGGGCGGAGCACAGATACGCAGTATTTT.

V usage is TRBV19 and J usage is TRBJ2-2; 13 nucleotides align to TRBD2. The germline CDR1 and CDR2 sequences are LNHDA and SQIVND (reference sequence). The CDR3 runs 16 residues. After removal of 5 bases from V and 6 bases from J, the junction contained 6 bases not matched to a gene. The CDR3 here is CASSPRLAGGAGELFF. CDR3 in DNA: TGTGCCAGTAGTCCCCGACTAGCGGGAGGCGCCGGGGAGCTGTTTTTT.

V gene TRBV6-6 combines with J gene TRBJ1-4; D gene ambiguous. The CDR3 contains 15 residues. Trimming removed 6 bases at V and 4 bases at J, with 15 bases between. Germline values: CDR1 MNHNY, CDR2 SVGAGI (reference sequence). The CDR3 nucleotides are TGTGCCAGCAGCCACGAGGGCACGGGTAATGAAAAACTGTTTTTT. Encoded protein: CASSHEGTGNEKLFF.

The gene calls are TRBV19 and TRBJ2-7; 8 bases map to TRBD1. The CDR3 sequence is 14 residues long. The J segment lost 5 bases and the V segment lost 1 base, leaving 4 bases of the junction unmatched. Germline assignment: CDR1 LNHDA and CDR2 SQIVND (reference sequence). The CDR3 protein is CASSIGQGADEQYF. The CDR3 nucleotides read TGTGCCAGTAGTATAGGGCAGGGGGCGGACGAGCAGTACTTC.

The DNA for the CDR3 is TGTGCCACTCAAAGACAGTTGGCCAAAAACATTCAGTACTTC. Its protein is CATQRQLAKNIQYF. V and J are TRBV28 and TRBJ2-4; D possibly corresponds to TRBD1 (5 bases). This CDR3 comprises 14 residues. Germline V lookup: CDR1 MDHEN, CDR2 SYDVKM. V gave up 10 bases and J gave up 1 base, with 14 bases separating them.

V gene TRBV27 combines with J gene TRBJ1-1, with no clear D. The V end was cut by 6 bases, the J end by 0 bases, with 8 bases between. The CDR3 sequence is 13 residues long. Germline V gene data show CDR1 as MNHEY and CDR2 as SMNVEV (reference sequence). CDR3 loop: CASRLVVNTEAFF. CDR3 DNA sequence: TGTGCCAGCAGGCTCGTAGTGAACACTGAAGCTTTCTTT.